This is a list of T cell receptor beta chains from one sample in a study of shared clonotypes between healthy human individuals. Sequencing used immunoSEQ multiplex PCR; TCRdb keeps in-frame clones, though not all of them. This sample has roughly 2 million clones, with approximately 94% found just once. The sequencing sample was made of naive CD8+ T cells sorted from blood. The receptors come from a man between 18 and 35 years old in good health. CDR3s include the opening cysteine and the closing phenylalanine or tryptophan. Each record gives: J gene, V gene, clone size, D gene, CDR3 DNA, CDR3 protein. D genes are given only for firm matches. Expanded clones are given a class, and other clones once, few, many or no size at all.

TRBJ2-1 TRBV27 NA TRBD2 TGTGCCAGCAGTCGGGAGGGCCTCCCAAGACCCTACAATGAGCAGTTCTTC CASSREGLPRPYNEQFF
TRBJ1-2 TRBV5-3 NA NA TGTGCCAGAAGCTTGGTACTCTGGGGGTTGAGAGACTATGGCTACACCTTC CARSLVLWGLRDYGYTF
TRBJ1-6 TRBV15 NA NA TGTGCCACCACTTCTGGCTACACAAGGTCACCCCTCCACTTT CATTSGYTRSPLHF
TRBJ2-7 TRBV27 NA NA TGTGCCAGCTCAGAGGGACACGAGCAGTACTTC CASSEGHEQYF
TRBJ1-5 TRBV10-2 NA NA TGCGCCAGCAGTGAGTCGGGACTATCTGGCAATCAGCCCCAGCATTTT CASSESGLSGNQPQHF
TRBJ1-4 TRBV5-6 NA NA TGTGCCAGCAGCTCAGCACCGCCAACTAATGAAAAACTGTTTTTT CASSSAPPTNEKLFF
TRBJ2-7 TRBV21-1 NA NA TGTGCCAGCAGCAAAGTCCCGGGCAGGGCCTACGAGCAGTACTTC CASSKVPGRAYEQYF
TRBJ1-6 TRBV4-1 once NA TGCGCCAGCAGCCAAGAAATATCATTGAGGGGTTCACCCCTCCACTTT CASSQEISLRGSPLHF
TRBJ2-7 TRBV19 NA TRBD1 TGTGCCAGTAGTCCCGGGACAGGTTTCTCCTACGAGCAGTACTTC CASSPGTGFSYEQYF
TRBJ2-7 TRBV2 NA TRBD2 TGTGCCCTTACCCACGAAAGCGGTAAAAGGGGAGGGGAGCAGTACTTC CALTHESGKRGGEQYF
TRBJ2-1 TRBV27 NA NA TGTGCCAGCAGTTTCCGGGGGGCTAACAGGGTCAATGAGCAGTTCTTC CASSFRGANRVNEQFF
TRBJ2-7 TRBV27 NA NA TGTGCCAGCAGCCCCGGAGTAAGGAGCTCCTACGAGCAGTACTTC CASSPGVRSSYEQYF
TRBJ2-7 TRBV18 NA TRBD1 TGTGCCAGCTCACCCCCCCGAGGACAGGGTGGCTCCTACGAGCAGTACTTC CASSPPRGQGGSYEQYF
TRBJ1-2 TRBV29-1 NA NA TGCAGCGTGACAGGTATTAACTATGGCTACACCTTC CSVTGINYGYTF
TRBJ1-2 TRBV18 NA NA TGTGCCAGCTCACCCCCTGAGGGGCCATATGGCTACACCTTC CASSPPEGPYGYTF
TRBJ1-2 TRBV7-9 NA NA TGTGCCAGCAGCCCACCAGGATTCTATGGCTACACCTTC CASSPPGFYGYTF
TRBJ1-5 TRBV16 few NA TGTGCCAGCAGTCCGGACGAGGGCAATCAGCCCCAGCATTTT CASSPDEGNQPQHF
TRBJ2-7 TRBV6-5 NA TRBD2 TGTGCCAGTTCGGGGGGCTACGAGCAGTACTTC CASSGGYEQYF
TRBJ1-1 TRBV9 NA NA TGTGCCAGCAGCGTAGCTTTACAGCTTAACACTGAAGCTTTCTTT CASSVALQLNTEAFF
TRBJ1-5 TRBV10-2 NA NA TGCGCCAGCAGTGAGACCACAGGGAGCAATCAGCCCCAGCATTTT CASSETTGSNQPQHF
TRBJ2-2 TRBV27 NA NA TGTGCCAGCAGTTTAATAGCCGGGGAGCTGTTTTTT CASSLIAGELFF
TRBJ2-7 TRBV10-3 NA NA TGTGCCATCAGCGGGACACTTCTTAGATACGAGCAGTACTTC CAISGTLLRYEQYF
TRBJ2-7 TRBV5-6 NA TRBD2 TGTGCCAGCAGCTGGACTAGCGGGAGTTACGAGCAGTACTTC CASSWTSGSYEQYF
TRBJ2-1 TRBV4-1 once TRBD2 TGCGCCAGCAGCCAAATACCGGGACTAGCGGGAGGGGCGGACAATGAGCAGTTCTTC CASSQIPGLAGGADNEQFF
TRBJ2-7 TRBV5-6 NA TRBD1 TGTGCCAGCACCCGGACAGGCGATGCCTACGAGCAGTACTTC CASTRTGDAYEQYF
TRBJ2-1 TRBV7-3 NA NA TGTGCCAGCAGTCCCATTCACGGGAATGAGCAGTTCTTC CASSPIHGNEQFF